One and the same sample provided the 24 T cell receptor beta chains below, sequenced in a study of cytomegalovirus exposure and HLA in healthy donors. The PCR ran on 60 Vbeta and 13 Jbeta primers. Method: immunoSEQ multiplex PCR; TCRdb's copy keeps in-frame clones and lacks some. The sample consists of more than 85,000 clones, around 68% of them appearing once. Sample: PBMCs. The receptors stem from a human donor in good health.

This chain links TRBV19 with TRBJ1-5; TRBD1 matches at 10 bases. Germline values: CDR1 LNHDA, CDR2 SQIVND (reference sequence). The V segment lost 5 bases and the J segment 2 bases; nucleotides outside the gene matches: 12. The CDR3 is made up of 18 amino acids. CDR3 bases: TGTGCCAGTAGTCTTGTCCCGGGACAGGGGAGCGGCAATCAGCCCCAGCATTTT. Its translation is CASSLVPGQGSGNQPQHF.

CDR3 amino acids: CASSFYPGQGGGIQYF. CDR3 bases: TGTGCCAGCAGCTTTTACCCGGGACAGGGAGGGGGCATTCAGTACTTC. This chain links TRBV7-9 with TRBJ2-4; 9 positions agree with TRBD1. This CDR3 spans 16 amino acids. The germline CDR1 and CDR2 sequences are SEHNR and FQNEAQ (reference sequence). V shed 3 bases, J shed 9 bases, and the junction held 12 bases outside the gene matches.

The chain joins TRBV30 to TRBJ1-1; 7 bases align to TRBD1. J lost 5 bases, V lost 1 base, and 4 bases had no gene match. CDR3 length: 13 residues. Germline CDR1 reads GTSNPN; CDR2 reads SVGIG (reference sequence). The CDR3 bases are TGTGCCTGGAGTGCAGGGGGACCGACTGAAGCTTTCTTT. As protein: CAWSAGGPTEAFF.

The chain recombines TRBV18 with TRBJ2-2; 8 bases agree with TRBD1. Germline V gives CDR1 KGHSH, CDR2 LQKENI. The CDR3 contains 16 residues. V shed 3 bases, J shed 5 bases, and the junction held 8 bases outside the gene matches. Here the CDR3 reads CASSPARTGITGELFF. As DNA, the CDR3 is TGTGCCAGCTCACCTGCTAGGACAGGGATAACCGGGGAGCTGTTTTTT.

The chain couples TRBV27 to TRBJ2-1; TRBD2 matches at 7 bases. The V and J ends lost 2 bases and 5 bases, in that order; junction bases with no gene match: 9. CDR1 and CDR2 (germline): MNHEY, SMNVEV (reference sequence). The CDR3 length is 16 residues. The CDR3 sequence: CASSLIPGLIDNEQFF. CDR3 sequence (DNA): TGTGCCAGCAGTTTAATTCCGGGACTAATCGACAATGAGCAGTTCTTC.

This clone was seen just once. The chain employs TRBV14 and TRBJ2-1, with 14 bases matching TRBD2. Germline values: CDR1 SGHDN, CDR2 FVKESK. This CDR3 contains 16 residues. Trimming cost V 1 base and J 6 bases; bases outside gene matches: 2. CDR3 residues: CASSQAGTSGSNEQFF. CDR3 bases: TGTGCCAGCAGCCAAGCCGGGACTAGCGGGAGCAATGAGCAGTTCTTC.

This clone was recorded at least ten times. The chain recombines TRBV15 with TRBJ1-5; weak D call: TRBD1 (6 bases). The CDR3 contains 17 residues. Germline-derived CDR1 and CDR2 are LNHNV and YYDKDF (reference sequence). V was trimmed by 0 bases and J by 0 bases, leaving 12 bases between them. The CDR3 DNA is TGTGCCACCAGCAGAGATAGGACAGACCATAGCAATCAGCCCCAGCATTTT. It codes for CATSRDRTDHSNQPQHF.

The chain carries TRBV29-1 and TRBJ2-3; 7 bases match TRBD2. The CDR3 runs 16 residues. With 6 bases clipped from V and 5 bases from J, the junction kept 17 bases outside the gene matches. The V gene's germline CDR1 is SQVTM and CDR2 ANQGSEA. The CDR3 DNA is TGCAGCGTCGCTCCAAGGAAGCGGGACTTCGGAGATACGCAGTATTTT. Translating gives CSVAPRKRDFGDTQYF.

This chain connects TRBV28 to TRBJ2-5, with D possibly matching TRBD2 (5 bases). Germline V gene lookup returns CDR1 MDHEN and CDR2 SYDVKM. V was clipped by 3 bases and J by 4 bases, with 9 bases between them. CDR3 length: 13 residues. CDR3 coding DNA: TGTGCCAGCAGTTTGTACAGCGGAGAGACCCAGTACTTC. Its protein is CASSLYSGETQYF.

This CDR3 reads CASSGDMETQYF. DNA of the CDR3: TGTGCCAGCAGCGGGGACATGGAGACCCAGTACTTC. V is TRBV2 and J is TRBJ2-5, with D tentatively TRBD1 (6 bases). Trimming took 6 bases from V and 5 from J, leaving 10 bases between them. The CDR3 covers 12 residues. CDR1 and CDR2 from the germline V gene are SNHLY and FYNNEI.

This chain's CDR3 is CASSLSRHRDYEQYF. The CDR3 coding sequence is TGTGCCAGCAGTTTATCGAGGCACAGGGACTACGAGCAGTACTTC. The chain combines TRBV27 with TRBJ2-7; a weak D match, TRBD1 (6 bases). V gave up 0 bases and J gave up 3 bases, with 12 bases separating them. Per germline, CDR1 MNHEY and CDR2 SMNVEV (reference sequence). This CDR3 has 15 residues.

V is TRBV6-5 and J is TRBJ2-7, with 7 bases matching TRBD1. The germline V gene encodes CDR1 MNHEY and CDR2 SVGAGI. This CDR3 has 13 amino acids. V was pared by 6 bases and J by 3 bases, with 5 bases of the junction left unmatched. CDR3 bases: TGTGCCAGCAGCGAAAACAGGGGCTACGAGCAGTACTTC. Translated, it gives CASSENRGYEQYF.

This chain links TRBV29-1 with TRBJ1-3, with a weak D call TRBD1 (6 bases). The V end was cut by 4 bases, the J end by 0 bases, with 10 bases between. The CDR3 consists of 14 residues. Germline-derived CDR1 and CDR2 are SQVTM and ANQGSEA. CDR3 coding DNA: TGCAGCGTTGCCCGGGACAACTCTGGAAACACCATATATTTT. This sequence encodes CSVARDNSGNTIYF. The full variable domain, its missing parts supplied by reference TRBV29-1 and TRBJ1-3, is SAVISQKPSRDICQRGTSLTIQCQVDSQVTMMFWYRQQPGQSLTLIATANQGSEATYESGFVIDKFPISRPNLTFSTLTVSNMSPEDSSIYLCSVARDNSGNTIYFGEGSWLTVV.

In nucleotides, the CDR3 is TGTGCCTCGGACCGGGGGTTGAATCAGCCCCAGCATTTT. It codes for CASDRGLNQPQHF. This chain uses TRBV30 with TRBJ1-5; tentatively, D is TRBD1 (5 bases). Trimming stripped 7 bases from V and 4 bases from J, with 14 bases between. From germline, CDR1 is GTSNPN and CDR2 SVGIG (reference sequence). The CDR3 consists of 13 residues.

The V call is TRBV4-2, the J call TRBJ2-2; D is possibly TRBD2 (5 bases). Germline CDR1 is LGHNA and CDR2 is YNFKEQ. The V end lost 1 base, the J end lost 3 bases, and 12 bases lay between the germline ends. The length of the CDR3 is 16 residues. The CDR3 loop reads CASSQGGGPDTGELFF. CDR3 nucleotides: TGTGCCAGCAGCCAAGGCGGCGGGCCGGACACCGGGGAGCTGTTTTTT.

This clone appeared a few times. V usage is TRBV19 and J usage is TRBJ1-5, with D unclear. Trimming removed 2 bases from V and 5 bases from J, with 7 bases in between. CDR1 and CDR2 from the germline V gene are LNHDA and SQIVND (reference sequence). The CDR3 totals 13 residues. This chain's CDR3 is CASSIFGDQPQHF. The CDR3 DNA reads TGTGCCAGTAGTATATTCGGAGATCAGCCCCAGCATTTT.

This clone appeared a single time. The sample holds other DNA sequences that translate to the same CDR3. The rearrangement uses TRBV5-1 and TRBJ2-7; 11 nucleotides match TRBD1. The CDR3 is 15 residues long. After removal of 0 bases from V and 3 bases from J, the junction contained 2 bases not matched to a gene. CDR1 is SGHRS and CDR2 is YFSETQ in the germline V gene. The CDR3 loop is CASSLGTGGFYEQYF. The DNA of the CDR3 is TGCGCCAGCAGCTTGGGGACAGGGGGCTTCTACGAGCAGTACTTC.

This clone showed up just a few times. The chain joins TRBV30 to TRBJ1-6; 9 bases match TRBD1. This CDR3 spans 14 amino acids. Germline CDR1 reads GTSNPN; CDR2 reads SVGIG (reference sequence). V lost 6 bases, J lost 8 bases, and 8 bases stayed unmatched. The CDR3: CACDGTGYYSPLHF. DNA of the CDR3: TGTGCCTGTGACGGGACAGGGTATTATTCACCCCTCCACTTT.

The chain couples TRBV10-3 to TRBJ2-5, with D possibly matching TRBD1 (6 bases). Germline CDR1 reads ENHRY; CDR2 reads SYGVKD. This CDR3 region has 17 residues. Trimming pared 0 bases from V and 5 bases from J, leaving 19 bases between. CDR3 in DNA: TGTGCCATCAGTGAGTCGCCGACAGGAGGCTGGCAGGAGACCCAGTACTTC. Protein sequence: CAISESPTGGWQETQYF.

This clone is a singleton in its sample. This sequence joins TRBV16 and TRBJ1-5; D is possibly TRBD1 (5 bases). CDR3 length equals 13 residues. V lost 5 bases and J lost 2, with 7 bases in between. Germline V CDR1 and CDR2: KGHSY, FQNENV. This CDR3 is CASSIQGNQPQHF. DNA of the CDR3: TGTGCCAGCAGCATACAGGGCAATCAGCCCCAGCATTTT.

This chain connects TRBV19 to TRBJ2-1; 8 nucleotides align to TRBD2. The CDR3 is made up of 15 amino acids. Germline assignment: CDR1 LNHDA and CDR2 SQIVND (reference sequence). V shed 6 bases, J shed 8 bases, and the junction held 12 bases outside the gene matches. CDR3 protein: CASRSTGTRSYEQFF. As DNA, the CDR3 is TGTGCCAGTAGGAGTACCGGGACTAGGAGTTATGAGCAGTTCTTC.

The genes are TRBV18 and TRBJ1-4, with no clear D. This CDR3 contains 13 residues. V was pared by 5 bases and J by 0 bases, with 4 bases between. Germline CDR1 KGHSH, CDR2 LQKENI. CDR3 sequence: CASSSSTNEKLFF. The CDR3, as DNA: TGTGCCAGCTCATCCTCAACTAATGAAAAACTGTTTTTT.

The chain couples TRBV6-1 to TRBJ2-3; 7 bases match TRBD1. The CDR3 spans 18 residues. CDR1 and CDR2 from the germline V gene are MNHNS and SASEGT. V dropped 4 bases and J dropped 2; count of bases not matched to a gene: 15. CDR3 sequence: CASSATLSQGTYTDTQYF. CDR3 sequence (DNA): TGTGCCAGCAGTGCTACCCTTTCACAGGGGACCTACACAGATACGCAGTATTTT.

The V gene is TRBV9, the J gene TRBJ2-7; 7 nucleotides line up with TRBD2. Germline values: CDR1 SGDLS, CDR2 YYNGEE. V trimming: 0 bases; J trimming: 0 bases; junction bases outside the gene matches: 0. The CDR3 is 14 amino acids. The CDR3 protein is CASSVGGSSYEQYF. DNA of the CDR3: TGTGCCAGCAGCGTAGGCGGGAGCTCCTACGAGCAGTACTTC.